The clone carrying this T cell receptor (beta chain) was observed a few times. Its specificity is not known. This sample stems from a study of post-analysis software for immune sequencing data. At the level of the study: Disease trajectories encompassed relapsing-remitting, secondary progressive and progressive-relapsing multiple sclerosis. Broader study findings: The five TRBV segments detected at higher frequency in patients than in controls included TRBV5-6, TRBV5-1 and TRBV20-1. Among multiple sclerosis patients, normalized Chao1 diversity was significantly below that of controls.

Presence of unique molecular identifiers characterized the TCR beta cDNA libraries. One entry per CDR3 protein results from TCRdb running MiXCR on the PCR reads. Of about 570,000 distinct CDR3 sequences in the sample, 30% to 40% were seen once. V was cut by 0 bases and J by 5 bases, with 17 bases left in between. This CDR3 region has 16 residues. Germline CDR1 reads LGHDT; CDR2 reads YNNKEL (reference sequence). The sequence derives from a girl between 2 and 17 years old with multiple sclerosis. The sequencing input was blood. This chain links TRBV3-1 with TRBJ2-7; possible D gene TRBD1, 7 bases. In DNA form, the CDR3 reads TGTGCCAGCAGCCAAGATTTGGCCAGGGGGGCGGACGAGCAGTACTTC. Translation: CASSQDLARGADEQYF.